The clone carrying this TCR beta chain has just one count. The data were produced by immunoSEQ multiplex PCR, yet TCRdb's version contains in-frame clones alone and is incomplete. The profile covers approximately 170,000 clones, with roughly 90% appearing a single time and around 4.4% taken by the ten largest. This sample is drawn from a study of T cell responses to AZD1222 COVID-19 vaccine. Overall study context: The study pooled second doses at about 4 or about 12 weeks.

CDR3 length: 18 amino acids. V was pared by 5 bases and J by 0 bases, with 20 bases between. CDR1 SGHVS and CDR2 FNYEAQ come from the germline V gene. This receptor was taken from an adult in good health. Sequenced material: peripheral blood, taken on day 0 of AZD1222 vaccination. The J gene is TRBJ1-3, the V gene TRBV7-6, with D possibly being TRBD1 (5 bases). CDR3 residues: CASSLNVWGGSSGNTIYF. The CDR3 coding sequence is TGTGCCAGCAGCCTCAACGTCTGGGGGGGTAGCTCTGGAAACACCATATATTTT.